The 25 T cell receptor beta chains below come from one sample, sequenced in a study of T cell changes during pregnancy in multiple sclerosis. Assay: immunoSEQ multiplex PCR; the TCRdb copy retains only in-frame clones and omits some. The data contain 65,000 to 80,000 clones, about nine tenths of them singletons. The material was peripheral blood, obtained in the third trimester of pregnancy. The receptors come from a female donor with multiple sclerosis, enrolled in a pregnancy study.

The chain links TRBV7-8 to TRBJ2-3, with 7 bases aligning to TRBD2. Germline V gene sequence: CDR1 SGHVS, CDR2 FQNEAQ. V lost 5 bases, J lost 6 bases, and 14 bases stayed unmatched. The CDR3 covers 16 residues. CDR3 amino acids: CASSPPLAVAADTQYF. The CDR3 DNA follows: TGTGCCAGCAGCCCCCCGCTAGCGGTCGCCGCGGATACGCAGTATTTT.

This chain joins TRBV7-9 and TRBJ1-2; TRBD1 matches 8 bases. Germline-derived CDR1 and CDR2 are SEHNR and FQNEAQ (reference sequence). This CDR3 comprises 15 residues. After removal of 0 bases from V and 2 bases from J, the junction contained 2 bases not matched to a gene. The CDR3 sequence: CASSLAWTGNYGYTF. DNA for the CDR3: TGTGCCAGCAGCTTAGCCTGGACAGGGAACTATGGCTACACCTTC.

The chain combines TRBV5-8 with TRBJ2-1; 10 nucleotides line up with TRBD2. Per the germline V gene, CDR1 is SGHTS and CDR2 is YDEGEE. This CDR3 spans 17 amino acids. Trimming at V came to 4 bases and at J to 0 bases, leaving 7 bases not matched to a gene. The CDR3 region is CASSRGLAPVSYNEQFF. Here the CDR3 DNA reads TGTGCCAGCAGCCGGGGACTAGCGCCGGTCTCCTACAATGAGCAGTTCTTC.

This chain links TRBV20-1 with TRBJ2-3; D uncertain. V gave up 2 bases and J gave up 6 bases, with 6 bases separating them. CDR3 length: 11 residues. Germline CDR1 DFQATT, CDR2 SNEGSKA (reference sequence). The CDR3 coding sequence is TGCAGTGCTAGACCGGTGGATACGCAGTATTTT. The encoded protein is CSARPVDTQYF.

The chain carries TRBV6-1 and TRBJ2-7, with D perhaps TRBD2 (6 bases). CDR1 MNHNS and CDR2 SASEGT come from the germline V gene. Trimming stripped 5 bases from V and 0 bases from J, with 11 bases between. This CDR3 contains 14 residues. The DNA of the CDR3 is TGTGCCAGCAGTCCCGGGACTGCCTCCTACGAGCAGTACTTC. Its translation is CASSPGTASYEQYF.

About this clone: The junction and the germline gene differ at one end; a read error may be behind it. The chain joins TRBV7-9 to TRBJ2-1, with D unresolved. CDR1 SEHNR and CDR2 FQNEAQ come from the germline V gene (reference sequence). The CDR3 has 14 residues. The CDR3 sequence: CASSSSSTSPLWIF. The CDR3 bases are TGTGCCAGCAGCTCCTCGTCGACTTCGCCCCTCTGGATCTTC. Looking up the rest from reference TRBV7-9 and TRBJ2-1 gives the full variable domain: DTGVSQNPRHKITKRGQNVTFRCDPISEHNRLYWYRQTLGQGPEFLTYFQNEAQLEKSRLLSDRFSAERPKGSFSTLEIQRTEQGDSAMYLCASSSSSTSPLWIFGPGTRLTVL.

The chain has TRBV27 and TRBJ2-7; 8 bases agree with TRBD2. Per the germline V gene, CDR1 is MNHEY and CDR2 is SMNVEV (reference sequence). Trimming cost V 6 bases and J 4 bases; bases outside gene matches: 11. This CDR3 has 15 residues. CDR3 in DNA: TGTGCCAGCAGGAAACTAGCGGAAAACCATTACGAGCAGTACTTC. It yields the protein CASRKLAENHYEQYF.

V gene TRBV2 combines with J gene TRBJ2-2, with TRBD2 as a possible D gene (5 bases). This CDR3 comprises 14 residues. V was pared by 7 bases and J by 0 bases, with 9 bases between. Germline V gives CDR1 SNHLY, CDR2 FYNNEI. DNA of the CDR3: TGTGCCAGCACGAAACTAGCGAACACCGGGGAGCTGTTTTTT. Translation: CASTKLANTGELFF.

V is TRBV6-5 and J is TRBJ2-1; 14 nucleotides align to TRBD2. CDR3 size: 13 residues. V lost 6 bases to trimming and J lost 10 bases; unmatched junction nucleotides: 2. The germline V gene has CDR1 MNHEY and CDR2 SVGAGI. In DNA form, the CDR3 reads TGTGCCAGCAGACGACTAGCGGGAGGGGAGCAGTTCTTC. Translation gives CASRRLAGGEQFF.

The V call is TRBV28, the J call TRBJ1-1, with TRBD1 matching 7 bases. The CDR3 is made up of 15 amino acids. Germline V lookup: CDR1 MDHEN, CDR2 SYDVKM. V was pared by 3 bases and J by 0 bases, with 4 bases of the junction left unmatched. CDR3 in DNA: TGTGCCAGCAGTTTCTGGGGACAGCTGAACACTGAAGCTTTCTTT. It specifies CASSFWGQLNTEAFF. The variable domain in full, with the rest retrieved from reference TRBV28 and TRBJ1-1, is DVKVTQSSRYLVKRTGEKVFLECVQDMDHENMFWYRQDPGLGLRLIYFSYDVKMKEKGDIPEGYSVSREKKERFSLILESASTNQTSMYLCASSFWGQLNTEAFFGQGTRLTVV.

In nucleotides, the CDR3 is TGTGCCAGCAGTTACAGCGCGGGGGGGTCCTACAATGAGCAGTTCTTC. It is translated as CASSYSAGGSYNEQFF. The V and J genes are TRBV6-5 and TRBJ2-1, with 9 bases lining up with TRBD2. After removal of 2 bases from V and 1 base from J, the junction contained 3 bases not matched to a gene. Germline-derived CDR1 and CDR2 are MNHEY and SVGAGI. This CDR3 spans 16 amino acids.

The chain is built from TRBV5-8 and TRBJ2-1; D possibly corresponds to TRBD2 (6 bases). The CDR3 has 15 residues. V was trimmed by 1 base and J by 1 base, leaving 9 bases between them. Germline CDR1 is SGHTS and CDR2 is YDEGEE. As DNA, the CDR3 is TGTGCCAGCAGCTTGCGGGGAGGATCCTACAATGAGCAGTTCTTC. As protein: CASSLRGGSYNEQFF.

The gene calls are TRBV6-6 and TRBJ1-2; D is ambiguous. The CDR3 consists of 12 residues. Trimming shortened V by 6 bases and J by 2 bases, and 7 bases separated the two germline ends. The germline V gene has CDR1 MNHNY and CDR2 SVGAGI (reference sequence). The CDR3 loop reads CASRRENYGYTF. The CDR3 nucleotides read TGTGCCAGCAGGAGGGAGAACTATGGCTACACCTTC.

The rearrangement joins TRBV7-9 to TRBJ2-1; TRBD2 aligns across 10 bases. J gave up 4 bases and V 2 bases, and 2 bases lay outside the gene matches. CDR3 length equals 15 residues. From germline, CDR1 is SEHNR and CDR2 FQNEAQ (reference sequence). The CDR3 DNA sequence: TGTGCCAGCAGCTTACTAGCGGGGGTTTACAATGAGCAGTTCTTC. As protein: CASSLLAGVYNEQFF. The complete variable domain, with remaining parts taken from reference TRBV7-9 and TRBJ2-1, reads DTGVSQNPRHKITKRGQNVTFRCDPISEHNRLYWYRQTLGQGPEFLTYFQNEAQLEKSRLLSDRFSAERPKGSFSTLEIQRTEQGDSAMYLCASSLLAGVYNEQFFGPGTRLTVL.

V is TRBV29-1 and J is TRBJ2-1, with a tentative D call TRBD2 (6 bases). CDR3 size: 12 residues. Between the trimmed V and J ends, which lost 6 bases and 5 bases, there was a span of 11 bases. The germline V gene has CDR1 SQVTM and CDR2 ANQGSEA. The CDR3 nucleotides are TGCAGCGTCGGTAGCGGAAACAATGAGCAGTTCTTC. It codes for CSVGSGNNEQFF.

The sample holds one count of this clone. The gene calls are TRBV14 and TRBJ2-7; D is uncertain. V gave up 0 bases and J gave up 6 bases, with 6 bases separating them. The CDR3 sequence is 12 residues long. The germline V gene has CDR1 SGHDN and CDR2 FVKESK. CDR3 sequence: CASSQDAGEQYF. In DNA form, the CDR3 reads TGTGCCAGCAGCCAAGATGCCGGCGAGCAGTACTTC.

The chain combines TRBV6-5 with TRBJ2-7; TRBD1 is a possible D gene (6 bases). CDR1 MNHEY and CDR2 SVGAGI come from the germline V gene. This CDR3 region has 14 residues. Between the trimmed V and J ends, which lost 6 bases and 6 bases, there was a span of 18 bases. In DNA form, the CDR3 reads TGTGCCAGCAGAACCGGGACATCATCTACCGAGCAGTACTTC. Protein: CASRTGTSSTEQYF.

This clone has just one count. J is TRBJ2-1 and V is TRBV5-1; 9 bases agree with TRBD1. This CDR3 comprises 15 residues. CDR1 SGHRS and CDR2 YFSETQ come from the germline V gene. J gave up 4 bases and V 0 bases, and 2 bases lay outside the gene matches. The CDR3 DNA reads TGCGCCAGCAGCTTGGCGGGACAGGGATACAATGAGCAGTTCTTC. This sequence encodes CASSLAGQGYNEQFF.

The table lists this clone with a count of one. The rearrangement joins TRBV5-5 to TRBJ2-7; D may be TRBD1 (5 bases). Germline CDR1 SGHKS, CDR2 YYEKEE (reference sequence). The CDR3 has 13 residues. The ends were cut back, 0 bases at V and 3 bases at J, with 7 bases in the middle. CDR3 amino acids: CASSLDRNYEQYF. The CDR3 coding sequence is TGTGCCAGCAGCTTGGACAGGAACTACGAGCAGTACTTC.

This rearrangement joins TRBV12-5 to TRBJ1-2; the D gene is possibly TRBD1 (6 bases). V lost 5 bases and J 3 bases, leaving 13 bases between the germline ends. From germline, CDR1 is LGHNT and CDR2 FRNRAP. The CDR3 extends over 14 amino acids. This CDR3 reads CASGTGQRHYGYTF. The CDR3 region has the DNA TGTGCTAGTGGTACAGGACAGAGACACTATGGCTACACCTTC. The whole variable domain, filled in from reference TRBV12-5 and TRBJ1-2, reads DARVTQTPRHKVTEMGQEVTMRCQPILGHNTVFWYRQTMMQGLELLAYFRNRAPLDDSGMPKDRFSAEMPDATLATLKIQPSEPRDSAVYFCASGTGQRHYGYTFGSGTRLTVV.

This chain uses TRBV6-1 with TRBJ2-5; the D gene is possibly TRBD2 (5 bases). The J call could be wrong; TRBJ2-7 is a better fit for the DNA end. The CDR3 spans 13 residues. Looked up from germline, CDR1 is MNHNS and CDR2 is SASEGT. In DNA, the CDR3 is TGTGCCAGCGGGAGTCCCGGAGCCGTCGAGCAGTACTTC. Translation: CASGSPGAVEQYF.

This clone showed up just once. V and J are TRBV7-8 and TRBJ2-5, with 12 bases identical to TRBD2. The V segment lost 3 bases and the J segment 3 bases; nucleotides outside the gene matches: 23. Germline V gives CDR1 SGHVS, CDR2 FQNEAQ. The CDR3 length is 22 residues. The CDR3 DNA reads as TGTGCCAGCAGCTTCTTGCTGCTCCTAAGGACTAGCGGGATAGGGGGGAAAGAGACCCAGTACTTC. Amino acids: CASSFLLLLRTSGIGGKETQYF.

V is TRBV6-6 and J is TRBJ2-3; the match to TRBD2 covers 11 bases. Germline CDR1 is MNHNY and CDR2 is SVGAGI (reference sequence). The CDR3 has 14 residues. The junction had 6 bases not matched to a gene; V was cut back by 3 bases and J by 10 bases. The CDR3 loop reads CASSYSGGASAQYF. The CDR3 DNA is TGTGCCAGCAGTTATAGCGGGGGGGCCTCGGCGCAGTATTTT.

The chain carries TRBV29-1 and TRBJ2-1, with 9 bases lining up with TRBD2. V was pared by 3 bases and J by 0 bases, with 12 bases of the junction left unmatched. Germline values: CDR1 SQVTM, CDR2 ANQGSEA. The length of the CDR3 is 18 residues. This CDR3 reads CSVESSTSGSSSYNEQFF. The CDR3 coding sequence is TGCAGCGTTGAGAGTTCGACTAGCGGCTCCAGCTCCTACAATGAGCAGTTCTTC.

This chain joins TRBV5-4 and TRBJ2-1; TRBD2 matches 8 bases. The CDR3 totals 15 residues. Germline V CDR1 and CDR2: SGHNT, YYREEE (reference sequence). The trim removed 0 bases at V and 5 bases at J, leaving 4 bases unmatched. CDR3: CASSLVSGNDNEQFF. In DNA, the CDR3 is TGTGCCAGCAGCTTGGTTAGCGGGAATGACAATGAGCAGTTCTTC.